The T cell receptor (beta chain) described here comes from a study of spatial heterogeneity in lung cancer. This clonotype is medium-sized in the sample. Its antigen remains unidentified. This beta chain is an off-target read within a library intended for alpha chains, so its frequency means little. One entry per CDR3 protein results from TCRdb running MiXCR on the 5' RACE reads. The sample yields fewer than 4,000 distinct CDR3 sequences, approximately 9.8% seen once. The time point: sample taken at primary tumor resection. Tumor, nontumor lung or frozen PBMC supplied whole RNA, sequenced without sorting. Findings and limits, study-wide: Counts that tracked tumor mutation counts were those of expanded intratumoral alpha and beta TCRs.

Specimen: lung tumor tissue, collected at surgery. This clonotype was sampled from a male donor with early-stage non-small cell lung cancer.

The CDR3 region is CSAEDASSYNEQFF. The DNA for the CDR3 is TGCAGTGCGGAAGACGCTTCCTCCTACAATGAGCAGTTCTTC. The chain carries TRBV20-1 and TRBJ2-1; no clear D. Germline V gene sequence: CDR1 DFQATT, CDR2 SNEGSKA (reference sequence). This CDR3 comprises 14 residues. V lost 6 bases to trimming and J lost 0 bases, with 12 bases between them.